The source of this T cell receptor (beta chain) is a study of long-term antiretroviral therapy in people with HIV. Assay version v3.0 of immunoSEQ was used, and it was run at survey level. TCRdb's copy holds only in-frame clones and misses some; the assay was immunoSEQ multiplex PCR. The data show about 33,000 clones, approximately 96% seen once. Study-level results: Relative to transplant donor controls, diversity remained lower despite increasing after ART.

As for this clone: Its cognate antigen is unknown.

With 3 bases removed from V and 2 bases from J, the gap between germline ends came to 7 bases. In germline, CDR1 is SGHNT, CDR2 YENEEA. CDR3 length equals 13 residues. This TCR came from a man aged 25-45 years with HIV. V is TRBV11-3 and J is TRBJ1-1; D unresolved. The sequences come from unsorted PBMCs, collected roughly 6.4 years after starting antiretroviral therapy. Here the CDR3 reads CASSFAENTEAFF. CDR3 coding DNA: TGTGCCAGCAGCTTCGCAGAAAACACTGAAGCTTTCTTT.